The clone carrying this TCR beta chain was recorded at least ten times. Its cognate antigen is unknown. The sample belongs to a study of CD8+CD57+ T cells in acquired aplastic anemia. Study-wide background: An average of roughly 2.9 ug of DNA was obtained from sorted CD4+ and CD8+ cells. Regarding the study as a whole: CD8+ Simpson's diversity did not differ significantly between patients and controls. Shared by patients and controls, twenty-nine CD8+ CDR3s were abundant in patients.

The template for TCR beta VDJ and CDR3 sequence profiling was genomic DNA. A single record per CDR3 protein comes from TCRdb applying MiXCR to the reads. The sample holds about 180,000 distinct CDR3 sequences; roughly half are singletons and the top ten take 2.9%. The J segment lost 4 bases and the V segment lost 7 bases, leaving 11 bases of the junction unmatched. Germline CDR1 SEHNR, CDR2 FQNEAQ (reference sequence). This CDR3 has 15 amino acids. Sequencing used sorted CD4+, CD8+, or CD8+CD57+ T cells (not recorded which) from PBMCs. The TCR sequence derives from a human donor in good health. The rearrangement joins TRBV7-9 to TRBJ2-7; 9 positions agree with TRBD1. The CDR3 coding sequence is TGTGCCAGCACCCCCCGAGCGACAGGGGGTTACGAGCAGTACTTC. Translated, it gives CASTPRATGGYEQYF.